The source of this T cell receptor (beta chain) is a study of blood T cell repertoires in COVID-19. In the study's own analysis: Nucleated cell number was recorded as an estimate derived from reference gene primer amplification. Clones were sequenced by immunoSEQ multiplex PCR, and TCRdb holds only the in-frame ones, with some missing. The V and J calls and clone size were taken over from that table, and D and trimming were inferred from the DNA. The sample comprises about 48,000 clones, over 65% of which are singletons, and under 6% rests with the top ten. The CDR3 runs 15 residues. The origin of this receptor is a woman aged 55-69 years with acute or convalescent COVID-19. Sample: peripheral blood. The chain links TRBV21-1 to TRBJ2-7; no DNA check was done on the table's D call, TRBD1. TRBV21-1 is listed as a pseudogene. DNA for the CDR3: TGTGCCAGCAGCAAAGGGGGGACAGGGTTCCACGAGCAGTACTTC. Amino acid sequence: CASSKGGTGFHEQYF.